Below are 8 T cell receptor beta chains sequenced from a single sample in a study of CXCR4 blockade with PD-1 therapy in pancreatic cancer. TCRdb's copy holds only in-frame clones and misses some; the assay was immunoSEQ multiplex PCR. The sample records about 5,900 clones, approximately 34% being singletons. Material for sequencing was tumor tissue. These receptors were taken from a human donor with pancreatic ductal adenocarcinoma.

The chain carries TRBV1 and TRBJ2-2; the D call in the table, TRBD2, was not verified against the DNA. TRBV1 is an annotated pseudogene. The CDR3 sequence is 17 residues long. The CDR3, as DNA: TGCGCCAGCAGCCAACTAGCGGGAGTCTCAAACACCGGGGAGCTGTTTTTT. Translation gives CASSQLAGVSNTGELFF.

The chain recombines TRBV28 with TRBJ2-6; TRBD1 aligns across 8 bases. Per the germline V gene, CDR1 is MDHEN and CDR2 is SYDVKM. The J segment lost 3 bases and the V segment lost 7 bases, leaving 8 bases of the junction unmatched. The CDR3 runs to 16 residues. CDR3 sequence: CASTAGGAFGANVLTF. Written as DNA, the CDR3 is TGTGCCAGCACCGCAGGGGGCGCATTTGGGGCCAACGTCCTGACTTTC.

The chain is built from TRBV11-3 and TRBJ2-5, with TRBD2 matching 9 bases. This CDR3 is built from 14 residues. With V trimmed by 3 bases and J by 4 bases, 3 bases remained unmatched. Germline loops: CDR1 SGHNT, CDR2 YENEEA. The CDR3 here is CASSFAGGRETQYF. CDR3 coding DNA: TGTGCCAGCAGCTTCGCGGGAGGGCGAGAGACCCAGTACTTC.

V gene TRBV28 combines with J gene TRBJ1-2; 7 positions match TRBD1. From germline, CDR1 is MDHEN and CDR2 SYDVKM. J lost 4 bases, V lost 1 base, and 9 bases had no gene match. The CDR3 totals 16 residues. The chain's CDR3 is CASSLLVGQTSYGYTF. The CDR3 DNA sequence: TGTGCCAGCAGTTTATTAGTGGGACAGACGTCCTATGGCTACACCTTC.

This clone was counted between two and nine times. The chain recombines TRBV11-3 with TRBJ1-3; D call uncertain. CDR3 size: 15 residues. V lost 5 bases to trimming and J lost 0 bases, with 11 bases between them. Per the germline V gene, CDR1 is SGHNT and CDR2 is YENEEA. The CDR3 DNA reads TGTGCCAGCAGCCTCTTCGCCCGCTCTGGAAACACCATATATTTT. It is translated as CASSLFARSGNTIYF. Together with reference TRBV11-3 and TRBJ1-3, the CDR3 gives the full variable domain: EAGVVQSPRYKIIEKKQPVAFWCNPISGHNTLYWYLQNLGQGPELLIRYENEEAVDDSQLPKDRFSAERLKGVDSTLKIQPAELGDSAVYLCASSLFARSGNTIYFGEGSWLTVV.

Points on this clone: One junction end disagrees with the germline gene, perhaps due to a read error. The chain employs TRBV18 and TRBJ2-7; 8 bases are shared with TRBD2. There are 15 residues in the CDR3. Germline V gene lookup returns CDR1 KGHSH and CDR2 LQKENI. CDR3 loop: CASSAASGSPYEQYF. In nucleotides, the CDR3 is TGTGCCAGCTCGGCGGCCAGCGGGAGCCCCTACGAACAGTACTTC.

Ten or more counts support this clone. This chain links TRBV7-4 with TRBJ2-2, with TRBD2 as a possible D gene (6 bases). This CDR3 is built from 13 residues. Germline V lookup: CDR1 SGHVT, CDR2 SQSDAQ. V lost 2 bases and J 8 bases, leaving 9 bases between the germline ends. In nucleotides, the CDR3 is TGTGCCAGCAGCTTATTCGGGAGTGGGGAGCTGTTTTTT. Residues: CASSLFGSGELFF.

This clone is categorized as medium-sized. The V gene is TRBV11-3, the J gene TRBJ2-7; 9 nucleotides agree with TRBD1. The CDR3 is 15 amino acids. With V trimmed by 4 bases and J by 6 bases, 10 bases remained unmatched. Per germline, CDR1 SGHNT and CDR2 YENEEA. The CDR3 DNA reads as TGTGCCAGCAGCTATCAATTACAGGGGGCGACCGAGCAGTACTTC. This translates into CASSYQLQGATEQYF.